This TCR beta chain was identified during a study of identical twins. Unique molecular identifiers were in the cDNA, with template-switch universal primer binding. TCRdb passed the 5' RACE reads through MiXCR, listing each CDR3 protein once. This table has 450,000 or so distinct CDR3 sequences, 20% to 25% appearing once. The same data also went into a second study, on T cells expressing NK-cell markers. From that report: Dominant NKG2C+ clonotype frequencies of 1.0-7.0% of CD8+ T cells were measured in over 5 donors.

This sequence was found in a woman aged 18-29 years in good health. Sample: CD4+ T cells sorted from blood.

The DNA for the CDR3 is TGTGCCATCAGTGAGGGAGGACAGGGGGCCGGGGAGCTGTTTTTT. It encodes CAISEGGQGAGELFF. The chain couples TRBV10-3 to TRBJ2-2; 10 bases map to TRBD1. With V trimmed by 2 bases and J by 6 bases, 3 bases remained unmatched. Germline lookup yields CDR1 ENHRY and CDR2 SYGVKD. This CDR3 contains 15 residues.